What follows is one TCR beta chain and its context. The data were produced by immunoSEQ multiplex PCR, yet TCRdb's version contains in-frame clones alone and is incomplete. Here the sample spans 300,000 to 400,000 clones, around 90% being singletons. The data belong to a study of blood T cell repertoires in COVID-19. Trimming shortened V by 4 bases and J by 0 bases, and 6 bases separated the two germline ends. Germline V gives CDR1 SQVTM, CDR2 ANQGSEA. The CDR3 has 13 residues. The clonotype was recovered from a man in his fifties or sixties who had recovered from COVID-19. The V gene is TRBV29-1, the J gene TRBJ2-2; D unresolved. Material for sequencing was PBMCs or T cells enriched from blood (not recorded which). In nucleotides, the CDR3 is TGCAGCGTTGGGGCGACGAACACCGGGGAGCTGTTTTTT. Translated: CSVGATNTGELFF.